The present T cell receptor (beta chain) was sequenced within a study of STAT5B mutations in CD4+ large granular lymphocyte leukemia. The repertoire was sequenced with immunoSEQ multiplex PCR; TCRdb's copy has only in-frame clones and lacks some. The sample holds around 20,000 clones, about four fifths seen once. The V end was cut by 2 bases, the J end by 7 bases, with 11 bases between. The CDR3 loop spans 14 amino acids. Germline-derived CDR1 and CDR2 are MNHEY and SMNVEV (reference sequence). This clone occurred once. The source of this sequence is a human donor in good health. Sequencing used CD4+ T cells from blood buffy coats. The V and J genes are TRBV27 and TRBJ1-4; D call uncertain. The CDR3 region is CASSLVWGGEKLFF. The CDR3 DNA is TGTGCCAGCAGTTTAGTTTGGGGTGGTGAAAAACTGTTTTTT. The full variable domain, with the rest looked up from reference TRBV27 and TRBJ1-4, is EAQVTQNPRYLITVTGKKLTVTCSQNMNHEYMSWYRQDPGLGLRQIYYSMNVEVTDKGDVPEGYKVSRKEKRNFPLILESPSPNQTSLYFCASSLVWGGEKLFFGSGTQLSVL.